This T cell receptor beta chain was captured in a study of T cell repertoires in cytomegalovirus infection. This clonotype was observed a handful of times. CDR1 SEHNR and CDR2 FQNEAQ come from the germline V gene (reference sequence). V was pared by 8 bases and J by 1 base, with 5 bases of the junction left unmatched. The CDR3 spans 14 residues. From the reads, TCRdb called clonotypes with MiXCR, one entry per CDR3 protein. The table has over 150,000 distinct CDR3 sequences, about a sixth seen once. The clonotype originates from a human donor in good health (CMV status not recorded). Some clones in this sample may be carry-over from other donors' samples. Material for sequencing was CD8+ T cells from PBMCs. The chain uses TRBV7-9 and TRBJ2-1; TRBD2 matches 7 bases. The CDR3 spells CASFGGTSYNEQFF. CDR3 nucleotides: TGTGCCAGCTTCGGGGGGACTTCCTACAATGAGCAGTTCTTC.